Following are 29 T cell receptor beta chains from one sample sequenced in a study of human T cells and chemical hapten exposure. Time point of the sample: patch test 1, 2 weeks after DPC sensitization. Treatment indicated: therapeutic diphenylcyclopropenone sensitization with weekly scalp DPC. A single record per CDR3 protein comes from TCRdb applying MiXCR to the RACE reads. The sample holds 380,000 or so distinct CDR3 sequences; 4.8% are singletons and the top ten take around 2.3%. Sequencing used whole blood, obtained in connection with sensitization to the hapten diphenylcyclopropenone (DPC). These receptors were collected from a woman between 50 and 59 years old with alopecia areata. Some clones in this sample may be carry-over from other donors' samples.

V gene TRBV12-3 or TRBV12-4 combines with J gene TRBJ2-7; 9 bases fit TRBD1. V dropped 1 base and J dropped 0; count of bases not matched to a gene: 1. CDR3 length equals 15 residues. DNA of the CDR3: TGTGCCAGCAGTTTAGGGGGACAGGGCTCCTACGAGCAGTACTTC. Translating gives CASSLGGQGSYEQYF.

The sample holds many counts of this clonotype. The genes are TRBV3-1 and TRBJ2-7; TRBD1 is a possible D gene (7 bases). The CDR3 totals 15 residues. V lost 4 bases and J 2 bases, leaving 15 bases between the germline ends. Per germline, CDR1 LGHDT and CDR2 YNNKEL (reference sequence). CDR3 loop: CASSLRQGGPYEQYF. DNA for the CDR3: TGTGCCAGCAGCCTTCGACAGGGAGGCCCCTACGAGCAGTACTTC.

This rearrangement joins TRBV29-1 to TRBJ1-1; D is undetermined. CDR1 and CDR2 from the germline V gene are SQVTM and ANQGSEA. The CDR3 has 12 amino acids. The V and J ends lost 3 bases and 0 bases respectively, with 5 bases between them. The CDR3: CSVDHLNTEAFF. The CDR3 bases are TGCAGCGTTGATCATCTGAACACTGAAGCTTTCTTT. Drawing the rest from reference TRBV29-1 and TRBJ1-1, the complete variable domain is SAVISQKPSRDICQRGTSLTIQCQVDSQVTMMFWYRQQPGQSLTLIATANQGSEATYESGFVIDKFPISRPNLTFSTLTVSNMSPEDSSIYLCSVDHLNTEAFFGQGTRLTVV.

CDR3: CASSDRGLNSPLHF. In nucleotides, the CDR3 is TGTGCCAGCAGTGACCGGGGGCTAAATTCACCCCTCCACTTT. The gene calls are TRBV12-3 or TRBV12-4 and TRBJ1-6; D possibly corresponds to TRBD1 (6 bases). The V gene lost 5 bases and the J gene lost 7 bases, with 12 bases spanning the gap. The CDR3 consists of 14 residues.

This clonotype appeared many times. The CDR3 DNA follows: TGTGCCAGCAGCTTAGCGACAGGATGGACCGGGGAGCTGTTTTTT. It is translated as CASSLATGWTGELFF. The J gene is TRBJ2-2, the V gene TRBV7-8; a weak D match, TRBD1 (6 bases). V lost 0 bases and J 5 bases, leaving 10 bases between the germline ends. The CDR3 length is 15 residues. Germline-derived CDR1 and CDR2 are SGHVS and FQNEAQ.

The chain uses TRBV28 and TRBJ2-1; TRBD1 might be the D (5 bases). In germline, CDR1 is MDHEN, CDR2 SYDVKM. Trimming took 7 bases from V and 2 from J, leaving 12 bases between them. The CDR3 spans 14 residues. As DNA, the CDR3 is TGTGCCAGCAACGTCGACAGAGCCTACAATGAGCAGTTCTTC. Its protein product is CASNVDRAYNEQFF.

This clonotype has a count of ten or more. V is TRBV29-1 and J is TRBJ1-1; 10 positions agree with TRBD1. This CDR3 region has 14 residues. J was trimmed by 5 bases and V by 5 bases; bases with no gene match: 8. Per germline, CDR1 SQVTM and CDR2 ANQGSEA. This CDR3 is CSVRQGAVGTEAFF. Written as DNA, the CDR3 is TGCAGCGTTAGACAGGGGGCGGTAGGAACTGAAGCTTTCTTT. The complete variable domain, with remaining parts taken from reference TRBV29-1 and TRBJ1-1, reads SAVISQKPSRDICQRGTSLTIQCQVDSQVTMMFWYRQQPGQSLTLIATANQGSEATYESGFVIDKFPISRPNLTFSTLTVSNMSPEDSSIYLCSVRQGAVGTEAFFGQGTRLTVV.

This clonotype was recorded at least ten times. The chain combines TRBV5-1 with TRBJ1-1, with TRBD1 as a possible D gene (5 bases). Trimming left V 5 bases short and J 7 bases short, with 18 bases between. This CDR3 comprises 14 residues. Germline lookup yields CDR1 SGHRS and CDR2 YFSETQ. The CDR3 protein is CASRITASGVEAFF. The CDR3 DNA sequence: TGCGCCAGCAGGATCACGGCATCGGGGGTTGAAGCTTTCTTT.

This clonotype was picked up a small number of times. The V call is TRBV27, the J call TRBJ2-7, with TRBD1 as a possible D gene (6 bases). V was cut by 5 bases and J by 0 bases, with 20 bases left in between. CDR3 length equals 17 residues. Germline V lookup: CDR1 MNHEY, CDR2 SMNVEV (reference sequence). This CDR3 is CASSPEANRASSYEQYF. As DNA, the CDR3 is TGTGCCAGCAGTCCGGAGGCAAACAGGGCCAGCTCCTACGAGCAGTACTTC.

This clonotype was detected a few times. The CDR3, as DNA: TGCAGTGCTGGGTCGTTAGGGTCTAATGAAAAACTGTTTTTT. It yields the protein CSAGSLGSNEKLFF. The chain couples TRBV20-1 to TRBJ1-4; no firm D call. Trimming cost V 5 bases and J 3 bases, with 13 bases left between them. Germline V CDR1 and CDR2: DFQATT, SNEGSKA (reference sequence). The CDR3 sequence is 14 residues long.

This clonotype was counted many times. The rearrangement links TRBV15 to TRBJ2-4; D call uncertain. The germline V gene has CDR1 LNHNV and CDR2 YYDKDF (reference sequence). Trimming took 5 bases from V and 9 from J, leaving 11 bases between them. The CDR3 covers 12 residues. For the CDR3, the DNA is TGTGCCACCAGCGCGTACAGAGGCATTCAGTACTTC. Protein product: CATSAYRGIQYF.

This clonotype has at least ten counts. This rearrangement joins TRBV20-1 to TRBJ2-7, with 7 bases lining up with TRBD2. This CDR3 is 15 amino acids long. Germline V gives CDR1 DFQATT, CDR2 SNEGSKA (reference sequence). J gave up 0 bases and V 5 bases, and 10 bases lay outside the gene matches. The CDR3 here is CSAAWASGRSYEQYF. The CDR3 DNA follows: TGCAGTGCTGCCTGGGCTAGCGGCCGCTCCTACGAGCAGTACTTC.

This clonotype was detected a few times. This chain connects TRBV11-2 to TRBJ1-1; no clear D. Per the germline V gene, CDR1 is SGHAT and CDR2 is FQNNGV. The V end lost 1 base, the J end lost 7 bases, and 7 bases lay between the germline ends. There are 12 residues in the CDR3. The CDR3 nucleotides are TGTGCCAGCAGCTTAGGCGGGGTTGAAGCTTTCTTT. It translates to CASSLGGVEAFF.

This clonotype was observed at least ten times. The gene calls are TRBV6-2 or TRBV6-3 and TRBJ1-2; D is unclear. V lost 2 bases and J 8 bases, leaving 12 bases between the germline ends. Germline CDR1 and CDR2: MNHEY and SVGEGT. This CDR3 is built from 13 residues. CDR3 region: CASSYEGFSGYTF. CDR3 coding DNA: TGTGCCAGCAGTTACGAAGGATTCAGCGGCTACACCTTC.

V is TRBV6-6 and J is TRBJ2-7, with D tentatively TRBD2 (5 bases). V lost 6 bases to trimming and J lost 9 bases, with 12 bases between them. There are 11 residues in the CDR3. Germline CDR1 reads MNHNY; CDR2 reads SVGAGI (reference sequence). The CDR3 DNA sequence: TGTGCCAGCAGCGAGGGCCCCCGGCAGTACTTC. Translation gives CASSEGPRQYF.

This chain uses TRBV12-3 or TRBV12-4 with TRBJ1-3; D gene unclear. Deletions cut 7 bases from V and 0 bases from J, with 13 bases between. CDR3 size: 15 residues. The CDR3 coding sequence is TGTGCCAGCAACGGGCCGCTACTCTCTGGAAACACCATATATTTT. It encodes CASNGPLLSGNTIYF.

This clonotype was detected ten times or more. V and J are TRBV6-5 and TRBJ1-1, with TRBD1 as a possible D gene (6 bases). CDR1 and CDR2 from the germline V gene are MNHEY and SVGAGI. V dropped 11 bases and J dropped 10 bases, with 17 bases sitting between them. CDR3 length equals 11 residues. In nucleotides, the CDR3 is TGTGCCGCCTCATCCCAGGGGAGAGCTTTCTTT. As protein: CAASSQGRAFF.

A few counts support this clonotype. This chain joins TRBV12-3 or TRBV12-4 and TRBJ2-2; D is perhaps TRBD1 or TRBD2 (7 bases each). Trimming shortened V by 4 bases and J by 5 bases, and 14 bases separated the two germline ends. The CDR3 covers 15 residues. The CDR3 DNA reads TGTGCCAGCAGTTCCCACAGGGGAGGGACCGGGGAGCTGTTTTTT. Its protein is CASSSHRGGTGELFF.

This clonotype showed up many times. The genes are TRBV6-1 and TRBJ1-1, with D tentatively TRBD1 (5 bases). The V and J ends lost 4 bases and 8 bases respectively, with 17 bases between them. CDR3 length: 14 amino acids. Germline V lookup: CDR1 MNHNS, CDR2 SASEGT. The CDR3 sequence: CASSAPGPTPEAFF. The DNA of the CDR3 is TGTGCCAGCAGTGCCCCGGGGCCGACCCCCGAAGCTTTCTTT.

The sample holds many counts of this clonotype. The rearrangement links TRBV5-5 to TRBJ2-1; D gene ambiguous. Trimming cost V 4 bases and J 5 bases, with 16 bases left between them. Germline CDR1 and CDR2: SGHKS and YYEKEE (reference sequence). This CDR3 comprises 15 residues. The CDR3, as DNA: TGTGCCAGCAGCCCGGACGGTAGCCTAAACAATGAGCAGTTCTTC. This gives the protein CASSPDGSLNNEQFF.

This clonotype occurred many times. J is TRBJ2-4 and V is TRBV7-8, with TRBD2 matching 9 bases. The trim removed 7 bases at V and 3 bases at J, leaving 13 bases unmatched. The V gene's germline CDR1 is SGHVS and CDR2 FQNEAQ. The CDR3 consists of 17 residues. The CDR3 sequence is CASTPTLAGGGKNIQYF. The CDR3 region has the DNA TGTGCCAGCACCCCAACCCTGGCGGGAGGGGGCAAAAACATTCAGTACTTC.

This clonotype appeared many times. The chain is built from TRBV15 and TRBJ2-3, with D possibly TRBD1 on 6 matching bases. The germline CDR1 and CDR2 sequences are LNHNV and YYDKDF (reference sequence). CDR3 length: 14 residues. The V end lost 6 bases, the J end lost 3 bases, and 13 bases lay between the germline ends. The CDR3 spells CATRTGQLTDTQYF. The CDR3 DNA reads TGTGCCACCAGGACCGGACAGTTGACAGATACGCAGTATTTT.

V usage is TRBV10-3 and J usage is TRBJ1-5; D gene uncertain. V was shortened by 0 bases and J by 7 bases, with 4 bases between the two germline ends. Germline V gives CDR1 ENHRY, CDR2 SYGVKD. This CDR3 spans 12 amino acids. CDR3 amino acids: CAISESAQPQHF. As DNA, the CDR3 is TGTGCCATCAGTGAGTCGGCGCAGCCCCAGCATTTT.

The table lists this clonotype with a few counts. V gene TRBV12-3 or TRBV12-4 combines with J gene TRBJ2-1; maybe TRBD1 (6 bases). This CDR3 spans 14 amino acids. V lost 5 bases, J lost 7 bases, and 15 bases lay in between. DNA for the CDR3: TGTGCCAGCAGTCAACAGGGTCCGTGGAATGAGCAGTTCTTC. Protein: CASSQQGPWNEQFF.

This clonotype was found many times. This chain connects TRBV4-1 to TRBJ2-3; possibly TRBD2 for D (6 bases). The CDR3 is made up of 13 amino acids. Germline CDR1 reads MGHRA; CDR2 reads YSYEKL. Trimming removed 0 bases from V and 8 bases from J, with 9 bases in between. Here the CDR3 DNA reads TGCGCCAGCAGCCAAGAATCCGGGGGTACGCAGTATTTT. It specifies CASSQESGGTQYF.

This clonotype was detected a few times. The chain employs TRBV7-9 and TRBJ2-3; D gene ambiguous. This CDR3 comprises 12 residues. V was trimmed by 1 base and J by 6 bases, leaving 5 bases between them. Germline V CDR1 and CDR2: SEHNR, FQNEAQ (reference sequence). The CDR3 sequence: CASSLGMDTQYF. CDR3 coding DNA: TGTGCCAGCAGCTTAGGCATGGATACGCAGTATTTT. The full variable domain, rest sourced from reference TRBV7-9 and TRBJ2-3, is DTGVSQNPRHKITKRGQNVTFRCDPISEHNRLYWYRQTLGQGPEFLTYFQNEAQLEKSRLLSDRFSAERPKGSFSTLEIQRTEQGDSAMYLCASSLGMDTQYFGPGTRLTVL.

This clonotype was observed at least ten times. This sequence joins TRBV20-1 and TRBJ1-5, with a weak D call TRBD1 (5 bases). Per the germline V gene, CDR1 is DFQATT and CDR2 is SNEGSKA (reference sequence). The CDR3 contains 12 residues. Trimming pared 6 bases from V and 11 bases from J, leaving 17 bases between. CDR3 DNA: TGCAGTGCCGGGGGAAGCCCTATGGCCCAGCATTTT. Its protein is CSAGGSPMAQHF.

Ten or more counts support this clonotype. The CDR3 sequence: CASDAGQGPYEQYF. The CDR3 DNA is TGTGCTAGTGACGCGGGACAGGGGCCCTACGAGCAGTACTTC. J is TRBJ2-7 and V is TRBV12-5; 10 bases agree with TRBD1. Losses at the gene ends were 7 bases for V and 2 bases for J; bases not matched to a gene: 5. The CDR3 runs to 14 residues. The V gene's germline CDR1 is LGHNT and CDR2 FRNRAP.

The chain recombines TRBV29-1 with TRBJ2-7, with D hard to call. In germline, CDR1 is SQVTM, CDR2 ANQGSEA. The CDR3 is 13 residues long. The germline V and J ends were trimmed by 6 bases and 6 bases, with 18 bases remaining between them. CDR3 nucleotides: TGCAGCGTGGGCCCCGCTCGAGCCTCCGAGCAGTACTTC. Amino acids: CSVGPARASEQYF.